The 6 T cell receptor beta chains in this list originate from one sample, sequenced in a study of cytomegalovirus exposure and HLA in healthy donors. Primers: 60 Vbeta forward and 13 Jbeta reverse. This table comes from immunoSEQ multiplex PCR, and its TCRdb copy is limited to in-frame clones, with some not included. The table records about 98,000 clones, about 81% of them present only once. Sequenced sample: PBMCs. The origin of the receptors is a middle-aged man in good health and CMV-seronegative.

The CDR3 region is CASSLKGDSSYEQYF. The CDR3 coding sequence is TGTGCCAGCAGTTTAAAAGGGGACAGCTCCTACGAGCAGTACTTC. The chain carries TRBV27 and TRBJ2-7; 7 bases are shared with TRBD1. After removal of 2 bases from V and 0 bases from J, the junction contained 4 bases not matched to a gene. Germline assignment: CDR1 MNHEY and CDR2 SMNVEV (reference sequence). The CDR3 length is 15 residues.

The chain has TRBV2 and TRBJ2-7; D gene unclear. Trimming stripped 4 bases from V and 1 base from J, with 8 bases between. CDR1 and CDR2 (germline): SNHLY, FYNNEI. CDR3 length: 13 amino acids. CDR3 coding DNA: TGTGCCAGCAGTGCGTTTTTATCCTACGAGCAGTACTTC. Its protein product is CASSAFLSYEQYF.

The rearrangement joins TRBV5-4 to TRBJ2-7; a possible D gene is TRBD1 (6 bases). Germline V gene data show CDR1 as SGHNT and CDR2 as YYREEE (reference sequence). Trimming cost V 4 bases and J 3 bases, with 11 bases left between them. The CDR3 extends over 13 amino acids. CDR3 region: CASSPQGSYEQYF. CDR3 nucleotide sequence: TGTGCCAGCAGCCCCCAGGGGAGCTACGAGCAGTACTTC.

The chain uses TRBV6-6 and TRBJ1-3, with D maybe TRBD1 (6 bases). Trimming shortened V by 6 bases and J by 6 bases, and 15 bases separated the two germline ends. The CDR3 has 14 residues. Germline values: CDR1 MNHNY, CDR2 SVGAGI (reference sequence). CDR3 nucleotide sequence: TGTGCCAGCAGCCAGACAGGTCGGCAAAACACCATATATTTT. Protein product: CASSQTGRQNTIYF.

Written as DNA, the CDR3 is TGTGCCAGCTCACCAGGAGGAAATCAGCCCCAGCATTTT. Protein: CASSPGGNQPQHF. The rearrangement uses TRBV18 and TRBJ1-5; D is unresolved. CDR3 length: 13 amino acids. V dropped 2 bases and J dropped 4 bases, with 6 bases sitting between them. In germline, CDR1 is KGHSH, CDR2 LQKENI.

The chain is built from TRBV2 and TRBJ2-2, with 10 bases fitting TRBD1. CDR1 is SNHLY, CDR2 FYNNEI, per germline. J gave up 0 bases and V 6 bases, and 10 bases lay outside the gene matches. The length of the CDR3 is 18 residues. CDR3 sequence: CASSKTGGTRANTGELFF. DNA of the CDR3: TGTGCCAGCAGCAAGACAGGGGGCACGCGCGCGAACACCGGGGAGCTGTTTTTT.